The 18 T cell receptor beta chains reported below all come from one sample, sequenced in a study of blood T cell repertoires in COVID-19. The table came from immunoSEQ multiplex PCR; TCRdb's copy has only in-frame clones and leaves some out. This repertoire shows over 70,000 clones, roughly 84% found once; its top ten account for approximately 11%. Sequencing was performed on peripheral blood. Receptor source: a man aged 55 to 70 with COVID-19, enrolled during active disease.

This sequence joins TRBV3-1 (or the pseudogene TRBV3-2) and TRBJ2-7; D perhaps matches TRBD2 (6 bases). CDR3 size: 13 residues. Trimming removed 4 bases from V and 4 bases from J, with 11 bases in between. Germline CDR1 is LGHDT and CDR2 is YNNKEL (reference sequence). Here the CDR3 reads CASSPGSNYEQYF. The CDR3 DNA reads as TGTGCCAGCAGCCCCGGGAGCAATTACGAGCAGTACTTC.

The chain joins TRBV6-5 to TRBJ1-6; TRBD1 matches at 7 bases. The germline V gene has CDR1 MNHEY and CDR2 SVGAGI. This CDR3 is 15 amino acids long. Trimming took 2 bases from V and 7 from J; bases not matched to a gene: 5. The CDR3 sequence: CASSYTGTENSPLHF. The CDR3 region has the DNA TGTGCCAGCAGTTACACCGGGACAGAGAATTCACCCCTCCACTTT.

This chain joins TRBV2 and TRBJ2-6; the match to TRBD1 covers 8 bases. Per the germline V gene, CDR1 is SNHLY and CDR2 is FYNNEI. V was clipped by 6 bases and J by 4 bases; unmatched bases: 5. The CDR3 is made up of 15 amino acids. This CDR3 reads CASRGDRWGANVLTF. The CDR3 bases are TGTGCCAGCAGAGGGGACAGGTGGGGGGCCAACGTCCTGACTTTC.

V gene TRBV4-2 combines with J gene TRBJ2-3, with D possibly TRBD2 on 6 matching bases. The germline CDR1 and CDR2 sequences are LGHNA and YNFKEQ. The CDR3 length is 15 residues. Trimming pared 2 bases from V and 13 bases from J, leaving 22 bases between. The CDR3 nucleotides are TGTGCCAGCAGCCAAAGGTCTGTGTCGGGGGATCTCAAGTATTTT. Translation: CASSQRSVSGDLKYF.

Notes on this clone: A read error may produce the germline difference seen at one junction end. The chain has TRBV5-4 and TRBJ2-2; 9 bases are a match to TRBD1. The germline V gene has CDR1 SGHNT and CDR2 YYREEE (reference sequence). This CDR3 contains 14 residues. CDR3 residues: CASRAGQGDGGLFF. CDR3 in DNA: TGTGCCAGCAGAGCGGGACAGGGTGACGGGGGGCTGTTTTTT.

This chain uses TRBV2 with TRBJ1-1, with 9 bases matching TRBD1. Trimming took 6 bases from V and 4 from J; bases not matched to a gene: 6. The CDR3 sequence is 14 residues long. CDR1 is SNHLY, CDR2 FYNNEI, per germline. As DNA, the CDR3 is TGTGCCAGCAGGGGACAGGGTAGAGGCACTGAAGCTTTCTTT. The encoded protein is CASRGQGRGTEAFF.

The chain couples TRBV2 to TRBJ1-2, with D possibly TRBD1 on 6 matching bases. Trimming stripped 0 bases from V and 8 bases from J, with 16 bases between. CDR1 and CDR2 (germline): SNHLY, FYNNEI. The CDR3 is made up of 15 amino acids. The CDR3 bases are TGTGCCAGCAGTGAAGCGTTCACAGGGCCCGGAGGCTACACCTTC. Encoded protein: CASSEAFTGPGGYTF.

The gene calls are TRBV5-5 and TRBJ1-2; D is possibly TRBD1 (5 bases). Germline-derived CDR1 and CDR2 are SGHKS and YYEKEE (reference sequence). Trimming took 4 bases from V and 4 from J, leaving 14 bases between them. This CDR3 comprises 14 residues. CDR3 in DNA: TGTGCCAGCAGCCCAGGCGACAGAAGCTATGGCTACACCTTC. It is translated as CASSPGDRSYGYTF.

This clone showed up just a few times. The CDR3 DNA reads TGTGCCAGCTCCCCCAACCCCGGGACAGGGGGCAATGAGCAGTACTTC. As protein: CASSPNPGTGGNEQYF. The V gene is TRBV18, the J gene TRBJ2-7, with 12 bases matching TRBD1. The CDR3 covers 16 residues. From germline, CDR1 is KGHSH and CDR2 LQKENI. Trimming cost V 6 bases and J 7 bases; bases outside gene matches: 13.

The chain has TRBV7-2 and TRBJ2-7; D uncertain. Trimming took off 5 bases at V and 9 bases at J, with 17 bases between the two ends. This CDR3 has 13 amino acids. From germline, CDR1 is SGHTA and CDR2 FQGNSA. CDR3 sequence (DNA): TGTGCCAGCAGCCTTGCCATTTTACGAGGGCAGTACTTC. Protein sequence: CASSLAILRGQYF.

The CDR3 is CASNADNLNTEAFF. CDR3 nucleotide sequence: TGCGCCAGCAATGCGGACAACTTGAACACTGAAGCTTTCTTT. The rearrangement joins TRBV5-1 to TRBJ1-1, with D perhaps matching TRBD1 (5 bases). CDR3 length: 14 residues. Germline loops: CDR1 SGHRS, CDR2 YFSETQ. V was clipped by 6 bases and J by 0 bases, with 12 bases between them.

V and J are TRBV4-1 and TRBJ1-1, with D uncertain. CDR3 length equals 16 residues. Germline CDR1 reads MGHRA; CDR2 reads YSYEKL. V was clipped by 1 base and J by 0 bases, with 12 bases between them. The CDR3 loop reads CASSQAANGMNTEAFF. The CDR3 DNA follows: TGCGCCAGCAGCCAAGCAGCGAACGGCATGAACACTGAAGCTTTCTTT.

Here the CDR3 reads CASGDRGYNTGELFF. CDR3 sequence (DNA): TGCGCCAGTGGGGATAGGGGATATAACACCGGGGAGCTGTTTTTT. V gene TRBV10-2 combines with J gene TRBJ2-2; perhaps TRBD1 as D (5 bases). The germline V gene encodes CDR1 WSHSY and CDR2 SAAADI. The CDR3 loop spans 15 amino acids. V lost 9 bases to trimming and J lost 2 bases, with 16 bases between them.

This clone was recorded a few times. V gene TRBV5-1 combines with J gene TRBJ2-1; 10 nucleotides agree with TRBD2. J lost 4 bases, V lost 0 bases, and 10 bases had no gene match. The CDR3 totals 18 residues. CDR1 is SGHRS and CDR2 is YFSETQ in the germline V gene. CDR3 residues: CASSLGYSSGRVYNEQFF. CDR3 sequence (DNA): TGCGCCAGCAGCTTGGGTTATTCTAGCGGGAGAGTTTACAATGAGCAGTTCTTC.

The chain recombines TRBV12-3 or TRBV12-4 with TRBJ1-2, with 7 bases lining up with TRBD1. There are 13 residues in the CDR3. Trimming removed 6 bases from V and 8 bases from J; junction bases left unmatched: 9. The CDR3 nucleotides are TGTGCCAGCAGCCCCAGACAGGGTCGAGGCTACACCTTC. Encoded protein: CASSPRQGRGYTF.

The V gene is TRBV30, the J gene TRBJ1-5, with D unresolved. The V and J ends lost 3 bases and 7 bases respectively, with 13 bases between them. Germline V gene sequence: CDR1 GTSNPN, CDR2 SVGIG (reference sequence). The CDR3 has 13 residues. The CDR3 spells CAWREGTGQPQHF. The CDR3 DNA is TGTGCCTGGAGAGAGGGCACGGGACAGCCCCAGCATTTT.

V and J are TRBV19 and TRBJ2-3; tentatively, D is TRBD1 (6 bases). This CDR3 has 17 amino acids. Germline V gives CDR1 LNHDA, CDR2 SQIVND (reference sequence). The V and J ends lost 5 bases and 0 bases respectively, with 18 bases between them. The DNA for the CDR3 is TGTGCCAGTAGTCCTCGGACAGAACAATTAAGCACAGATACGCAGTATTTT. This translates into CASSPRTEQLSTDTQYF.

This sequence joins TRBV7-9 and TRBJ2-5; D gene ambiguous. This CDR3 is built from 13 residues. V was shortened by 3 bases and J by 7 bases, with 12 bases between the two germline ends. CDR1 is SEHNR, CDR2 FQNEAQ, per germline (reference sequence). This CDR3 is CASSLEIPGTQYF. CDR3 in DNA: TGTGCCAGCAGCTTGGAGATACCCGGGACCCAGTACTTC.